The rows below give T cell receptor beta chains drawn from one sample of a study of T cell responses to AZD1222 COVID-19 vaccine. This table comes from immunoSEQ multiplex PCR, and its TCRdb copy is limited to in-frame clones, with some not included. The sample gives roughly 140,000 clones, approximately 93% of which show up once; approximately 12% is in the top ten. The source was peripheral blood, collected after recovery from COVID-19. The receptor source for this set is an adult who had recovered from COVID-19. The CDR3 runs from the conserved cysteine through the conserved F or W. Each record gives: V gene, D gene, clone size, CDR3 length, J gene, CDR3 protein, CDR3 DNA. D genes are given only for firm matches. Clone size is shown for a subset of rows, as once, few, many or a class of expanded clone.

v_gene: TRBV5-4; d_gene: NA; abundance: NA; len: 13; j_gene: TRBJ1-1; CDR3aa: CASSPEGRPEAFF; CDR3nt: TGTGCCAGCAGTCCTGAAGGCCGACCTGAAGCTTTCTTT
v_gene: TRBV19; d_gene: NA; abundance: NA; len: 15; j_gene: TRBJ2-1; CDR3aa: CASSSRPLTYNEQFF; CDR3nt: TGTGCCAGTAGTTCTAGACCTCTAACTTACAATGAGCAGTTCTTC
v_gene: TRBV19; d_gene: TRBD2; abundance: NA; len: 17; j_gene: TRBJ2-3; CDR3aa: CASSIDPSGGGTDTQYF; CDR3nt: TGTGCCAGTAGTATAGATCCTAGCGGCGGGGGTACAGATACGCAGTATTTT
v_gene: TRBV11-3; d_gene: NA; abundance: NA; len: 14; j_gene: TRBJ2-2; CDR3aa: CASSFTGTTGELFF; CDR3nt: TGTGCCAGCAGCTTTACCGGGACCACCGGGGAGCTGTTTTTT
v_gene: TRBV4-1; d_gene: TRBD1; abundance: once; len: 19; j_gene: TRBJ1-1; CDR3aa: CASSQALGTGATPNTEAFF; CDR3nt: TGCGCCAGCAGCCAAGCCTTGGGGACAGGGGCGACTCCGAACACTGAAGCTTTCTTT
v_gene: TRBV2; d_gene: NA; abundance: NA; len: 13; j_gene: TRBJ1-2; CDR3aa: CASTPQPTENYTF; CDR3nt: TGTGCCAGCACCCCGCAACCGACAGAAAACTACACCTTC
v_gene: TRBV2; d_gene: NA; abundance: NA; len: 15; j_gene: TRBJ2-3; CDR3aa: CASSRRTASGDTQYF; CDR3nt: TGTGCCAGCTCACGACGGACAGCCTCAGGGGATACGCAGTATTTT
v_gene: TRBV6-6; d_gene: NA; abundance: NA; len: 14; j_gene: TRBJ2-5; CDR3aa: CASSHRAPRGTQYF; CDR3nt: TGTGCCAGCAGCCACCGGGCTCCCAGAGGGACCCAGTACTTC
v_gene: TRBV28; d_gene: NA; abundance: NA; len: 16; j_gene: TRBJ1-2; CDR3aa: CASCAGRAGADYGYTF; CDR3nt: TGTGCCAGCTGCGCTGGGCGAGCAGGGGCGGACTATGGCTACACCTTC
v_gene: TRBV29-1; d_gene: TRBD1; abundance: NA; len: 13; j_gene: TRBJ2-7; CDR3aa: CSVLRDRGSEQYF; CDR3nt: TGCAGCGTGCTAAGGGACAGGGGATCGGAGCAGTACTTC
v_gene: TRBV5-1; d_gene: NA; abundance: NA; len: 14; j_gene: TRBJ1-1; CDR3aa: CASSTGHSNTEAFF; CDR3nt: TGCGCCAGCAGCACGGGACACTCGAACACTGAAGCTTTCTTT
v_gene: TRBV12-3/TRBV12-4; d_gene: NA; abundance: NA; len: 12; j_gene: TRBJ2-7; CDR3aa: CASSLPGYEQYF; CDR3nt: TGTGCCAGCAGTTTACCCGGCTACGAGCAGTACTTC
v_gene: TRBV3-1/TRBV3-2; d_gene: NA; abundance: NA; len: 12; j_gene: TRBJ2-7; CDR3aa: CASSQGFPEQYF; CDR3nt: TGTGCCAGCAGCCAAGGTTTCCCCGAGCAGTACTTC
v_gene: TRBV11-2; d_gene: NA; abundance: NA; len: 16; j_gene: TRBJ2-5; CDR3aa: CASSLWGTKSGETQYF; CDR3nt: TGTGCCAGCAGCTTATGGGGGACCAAGTCGGGGGAGACCCAGTACTTC
v_gene: TRBV6-5; d_gene: NA; abundance: NA; len: 15; j_gene: TRBJ1-1; CDR3aa: CASTSEQGLNTEAFF; CDR3nt: TGTGCCAGCACTTCCGAACAGGGCCTTAACACTGAAGCTTTCTTT
v_gene: TRBV4-1; d_gene: NA; abundance: NA; len: 16; j_gene: TRBJ2-1; CDR3aa: CASSYFSTRELDEQFF; CDR3nt: TGCGCCAGCAGCTACTTCAGCACGAGGGAATTAGATGAGCAGTTCTTC
v_gene: TRBV29-1; d_gene: NA; abundance: NA; len: 11; j_gene: TRBJ2-5; CDR3aa: CSVPFKETQYF; CDR3nt: TGCAGCGTTCCCTTCAAAGAGACCCAGTACTTC
v_gene: TRBV5-1; d_gene: NA; abundance: NA; len: 14; j_gene: TRBJ2-7; CDR3aa: CASSLAELANEQYF; CDR3nt: TGCGCCAGCAGCTTGGCCGAGCTAGCCAACGAGCAGTACTTC
v_gene: TRBV5-8; d_gene: TRBD1; abundance: NA; len: 16; j_gene: TRBJ2-1; CDR3aa: CASSLADRVSYNEQFF; CDR3nt: TGTGCCAGCAGCTTGGCGGACAGGGTCTCCTACAATGAGCAGTTCTTC
v_gene: TRBV2; d_gene: NA; abundance: NA; len: 13; j_gene: TRBJ2-7; CDR3aa: CASSALTRYEQYF; CDR3nt: TGTGCCAGCAGCGCCTTAACTAGGTACGAGCAGTACTTC
v_gene: TRBV9; d_gene: NA; abundance: once; len: 15; j_gene: TRBJ1-4; CDR3aa: CASSGTGRRDEKLFF; CDR3nt: TGTGCCAGCAGCGGTACAGGGAGGAGAGATGAAAAACTGTTTTTT
v_gene: TRBV6-2/TRBV6-3; d_gene: NA; abundance: NA; len: 17; j_gene: TRBJ2-5; CDR3aa: CASSGEAGSSHQETQYF; CDR3nt: TGTGCCAGCAGCGGGGAGGCGGGATCGTCCCACCAAGAGACCCAGTACTTC
v_gene: TRBV29-1; d_gene: NA; abundance: NA; len: 15; j_gene: TRBJ2-2; CDR3aa: CSVGDIRTRTGELFF; CDR3nt: TGCAGCGTTGGGGACATTCGAACAAGGACCGGGGAGCTGTTTTTT
v_gene: TRBV28; d_gene: NA; abundance: NA; len: 12; j_gene: TRBJ2-2; CDR3aa: CASSLSTGELFF; CDR3nt: TGTGCCAGCAGTTTGTCCACCGGGGAGCTGTTTTTT
v_gene: TRBV5-4; d_gene: NA; abundance: NA; len: 13; j_gene: TRBJ1-1; CDR3aa: CASSLEGGTEAFF; CDR3nt: TGTGCCAGCAGCTTGGAGGGAGGCACTGAAGCTTTCTTT
v_gene: TRBV7-9; d_gene: NA; abundance: NA; len: 15; j_gene: TRBJ1-2; CDR3aa: CASSVIGGGNYGYTF; CDR3nt: TGTGCCAGCAGCGTGATAGGCGGGGGGAACTATGGCTACACCTTC
v_gene: TRBV27; d_gene: NA; abundance: NA; len: 12; j_gene: TRBJ2-3; CDR3aa: CASSTLTDTQYF; CDR3nt: TGTGCCAGCAGCACCCTCACAGATACGCAGTATTTT
v_gene: TRBV18; d_gene: TRBD1; abundance: NA; len: 13; j_gene: TRBJ1-1; CDR3aa: CASSSQGGTEAFF; CDR3nt: TGTGCCAGCTCATCACAGGGGGGCACTGAAGCTTTCTTT
v_gene: TRBV5-8; d_gene: TRBD2; abundance: NA; len: 17; j_gene: TRBJ2-1; CDR3aa: CASSLGSGRGSYNEQFF; CDR3nt: TGTGCCAGCAGCTTGGGAAGCGGGAGGGGGTCCTACAATGAGCAGTTCTTC
v_gene: TRBV19; d_gene: NA; abundance: NA; len: 15; j_gene: TRBJ2-4; CDR3aa: CASSPPGPQWDIQYF; CDR3nt: TGTGCCAGTAGCCCTCCGGGACCCCAATGGGACATTCAGTACTTC
v_gene: TRBV6-5; d_gene: TRBD2; abundance: NA; len: 14; j_gene: TRBJ2-7; CDR3aa: CASSYTGGGHEQYF; CDR3nt: TGTGCCAGCAGTTACACGGGAGGAGGCCACGAGCAGTACTTC
v_gene: TRBV4-1; d_gene: NA; abundance: NA; len: 16; j_gene: TRBJ1-5; CDR3aa: CASSQAGQWVNQPQHF; CDR3nt: TGCGCCAGCAGCCAAGCAGGACAGTGGGTCAATCAGCCCCAGCATTTT
v_gene: TRBV6-5; d_gene: TRBD1; abundance: NA; len: 15; j_gene: TRBJ2-1; CDR3aa: CASSQDRGGLDEQFF; CDR3nt: TGTGCCAGCAGTCAGGACAGAGGGGGCCTGGATGAGCAGTTCTTC
v_gene: TRBV7-9; d_gene: NA; abundance: NA; len: 13; j_gene: TRBJ1-2; CDR3aa: CASSQGQIDGYTF; CDR3nt: TGTGCCAGCAGCCAAGGACAGATCGATGGCTACACCTTC
v_gene: TRBV6-2/TRBV6-3; d_gene: NA; abundance: NA; len: 13; j_gene: TRBJ2-5; CDR3aa: CASSYPPQETQYF; CDR3nt: TGTGCCAGCAGTTACCCACCCCAAGAGACCCAGTACTTC
v_gene: TRBV11-2; d_gene: TRBD2; abundance: NA; len: 16; j_gene: TRBJ2-3; CDR3aa: CASSTGTSGSTDTQYF; CDR3nt: TGTGCCAGTTCCACCGGGACTAGCGGGAGCACAGATACGCAGTATTTT